The rows below give T cell receptor beta chains drawn from one sample of a study of cytomegalovirus exposure and HLA in healthy donors. Libraries were prepared by immunoSEQ multiplex PCR; TCRdb keeps only in-frame clonotypes and omits some of them. Among about 360,000 clones listed, just over 85% were seen once. Specimen: PBMCs. The receptors derive from a woman under 30 in good health and CMV-seronegative. CDR3s include the opening cysteine and the closing phenylalanine or tryptophan. The order of the fields is D gene, clone size, V gene, J gene, CDR3 protein, CDR3 DNA. A D gene is named only where the DNA matches it firmly. Some rows have no size entry. The others give once, few or many, or a class for an expanded clone.

TRBD1	few	TRBV11-2	TRBJ2-7	CASSPGQGAYEQYF	TGTGCCAGCAGCCCAGGACAGGGGGCCTACGAGCAGTACTTC
TRBD1	.	TRBV23-1	TRBJ2-1	CASSQPRDRGRNEQFF	TGCGCCAGCAGTCAACCCCGGGACAGGGGGCGGAATGAGCAGTTCTTC
.	.	TRBV5-1	TRBJ1-3	CASSLWQGSGNTIYF	TGCGCCAGCAGCTTGTGGCAGGGTTCTGGAAACACCATATATTTT
TRBD1	.	TRBV19	TRBJ2-7	CASRGRDRGYEQYF	TGTGCCAGTAGGGGCCGGGACAGGGGTTACGAGCAGTACTTC
.	.	TRBV19	TRBJ1-5	CASSNRDTYSNQPQHF	TGTGCCAGTAGTAACCGGGACACATATAGCAATCAGCCCCAGCATTTT
.	.	TRBV5-8	TRBJ2-7	CASSLTYWTENAYEQYF	TGTGCCAGCAGCCTCACGTATTGGACAGAAAACGCCTACGAGCAGTACTTC
TRBD1	.	TRBV30	TRBJ1-5	CAWSVPTLGQQNQPQHF	TGTGCCTGGAGTGTACCCACTTTGGGACAGCAGAATCAGCCCCAGCATTTT
.	.	TRBV28	TRBJ2-1	CASSFADYNEQFF	TGTGCCAGCAGTTTTGCGGATTACAATGAGCAGTTCTTC
.	.	TRBV28	TRBJ2-7	CASSRTRGYEQYF	TGTGCCAGCAGTCGGACCAGGGGCTACGAGCAGTACTTC
.	.	TRBV6-1	TRBJ2-2	CASIWGHGPGELFF	TGTGCCAGCATATGGGGACACGGTCCCGGGGAGCTGTTTTTT
.	.	TRBV14	TRBJ1-2	CASSTAGANYGYTF	TGTGCCAGCAGCACAGCGGGGGCTAACTATGGCTACACCTTC
TRBD1	.	TRBV19	TRBJ2-2	CASSTPGTVGGELFF	TGTGCCAGTAGTACACCCGGGACAGTCGGCGGGGAGCTGTTTTTT
TRBD2	.	TRBV9	TRBJ2-2	CASSTSGGHTGELFF	TGTGCCAGCAGCACTAGCGGGGGGCACACCGGGGAGCTGTTTTTT
.	.	TRBV5-5	TRBJ2-3	CASSFGRGGTDTQYF	TGTGCCAGCAGCTTCGGTCGAGGCGGGACAGATACGCAGTATTTT
.	.	TRBV4-1	TRBJ1-6	CASSLGRGSPLHF	TGCGCCAGCAGCCTCGGCCGGGGGTCACCCCTCCACTTT
.	.	TRBV19	TRBJ1-2	CASRGLTDANYGYTF	TGTGCCAGTAGGGGGTTGACAGACGCTAACTATGGCTACACCTTC
.	once	TRBV7-9	TRBJ1-2	CASSSDGYTF	TGTGCCAGCAGCTCGGATGGCTACACCTTC
.	.	TRBV27	TRBJ1-1	CASSLGHRNTEAFF	TGTGCCAGCAGTCTTGGACATAGGAACACTGAAGCTTTCTTT
.	.	TRBV5-1	TRBJ1-1	CASSFDRFGVAEAFF	TGCGCCAGCAGCTTCGACAGGTTTGGAGTGGCTGAAGCTTTCTTT
TRBD1	.	TRBV28	TRBJ2-5	CASIPGTGVWETQYF	TGTGCCAGCATCCCCGGGACAGGGGTGTGGGAGACCCAGTACTTC
.	.	TRBV5-1	TRBJ2-7	CASSLSGDAYEQYF	TGCGCCAGCAGCTTGAGCGGAGACGCTTACGAGCAGTACTTC
.	.	TRBV6-6	TRBJ1-2	CAGGDYLGYTF	TGTGCCGGGGGGGATTATCTGGGCTACACCTTC
.	.	TRBV14	TRBJ2-3	CASSQEMTRATDTQYF	TGTGCCAGCAGCCAAGAAATGACTAGAGCAACAGATACGCAGTATTTT
.	.	TRBV5-1	TRBJ2-7	CASSPQGHYEQYF	TGCGCCAGCAGCCCACAGGGCCACTACGAGCAGTACTTC
TRBD2	.	TRBV2	TRBJ2-3	CASRRTSGVADTQYF	TGTGCCAGCAGGAGGACTAGCGGGGTCGCAGATACGCAGTATTTT
TRBD2	.	TRBV2	TRBJ2-5	CASKLAGMQETQYF	TGTGCCAGCAAACTAGCGGGAATGCAAGAGACCCAGTACTTC
TRBD2	.	TRBV5-1	TRBJ2-7	CASSMPSGASEQYF	TGCGCCAGCAGCATGCCTAGCGGGGCGTCCGAGCAGTACTTC
TRBD1	.	TRBV5-4	TRBJ1-2	CASRHRGSVYGYTF	TGTGCCAGCAGACACAGGGGCTCTGTCTATGGCTACACCTTC
TRBD1	.	TRBV6-1	TRBJ2-2	CASSAYPGQSNTGELFF	TGTGCCAGCAGTGCGTATCCGGGACAGTCGAACACCGGGGAGCTGTTTTTT
TRBD1	.	TRBV15	TRBJ2-3	CATSRDLGDSPTDTQYF	TGTGCCACCAGCAGAGATCTGGGGGACAGCCCCACAGATACGCAGTATTTT
.	.	TRBV9	TRBJ2-5	CASSVGAQVPAGTQYF	TGTGCCAGCAGCGTAGGAGCCCAGGTACCAGCGGGGACCCAGTACTTC
.	.	TRBV10-3	TRBJ2-3	CATRGEEGGHTDTQYF	TGTGCCACCAGGGGTGAGGAGGGAGGGCACACAGATACGCAGTATTTT
.	.	TRBV29-1	TRBJ2-6	CSVGLTSGANVLTF	TGCAGCGTCGGACTGACTTCTGGGGCCAACGTCCTGACTTTC
.	.	TRBV28	TRBJ1-4	CASSPPRSRIEKLFF	TGTGCCAGCAGTCCCCCTCGGTCACGAATCGAAAAACTGTTTTTT
.	.	TRBV6-5	TRBJ2-5	CASSYRGPETQYF	TGTGCCAGCAGTTACAGGGGTCCAGAGACCCAGTACTTC
.	.	TRBV19	TRBJ2-1	CASSMNPGSYNEQFF	TGTGCCAGTAGTATGAACCCGGGGTCCTACAATGAGCAGTTCTTC
TRBD2	.	TRBV28	TRBJ2-2	CASSLILRESVGELFF	TGTGCCAGCAGTTTAATATTGCGGGAGAGTGTCGGGGAGCTGTTTTTT
.	.	TRBV7-6	TRBJ1-1	CASSLNQGMNTEAFF	TGTGCCAGCAGCTTAAATCAGGGTATGAACACTGAAGCTTTCTTT
.	.	TRBV19	TRBJ2-3	CASSPFLRSTDTQYF	TGTGCCAGTAGCCCATTTTTGCGGAGCACAGATACGCAGTATTTT
.	.	TRBV11-2	TRBJ1-6	CASSLRTGIRYNSPLHF	TGTGCCAGCAGCTTACGAACAGGGATTAGGTATAATTCACCCCTCCACTTT
.	.	TRBV6-6	TRBJ2-7	CASSNSWTTRHYEQYF	TGTGCCAGCAGTAACTCTTGGACTACCCGCCATTACGAGCAGTACTTC
.	.	TRBV30	TRBJ1-1	CAWSADSLNTEAFF	TGTGCCTGGAGCGCCGACAGCCTGAACACTGAAGCTTTCTTT
TRBD1	.	TRBV25-1	TRBJ1-1	CATTGGRIAEAFF	TGTGCCACAACAGGGGGCAGGATCGCTGAAGCTTTCTTT
TRBD2	.	TRBV18	TRBJ2-3	CASSPLPSGRLDTQYF	TGTGCCAGCTCGCCCCTTCCTAGCGGGAGATTAGATACGCAGTATTTT
TRBD1	.	TRBV30	TRBJ1-2	CAWSVAGQGANGYTF	TGTGCCTGGAGTGTGGCAGGACAGGGGGCAAATGGCTACACCTTC
TRBD1	.	TRBV7-9	TRBJ1-1	CASSSSTGEDTEAFF	TGTGCCAGCAGCTCTTCGACAGGGGAGGACACTGAAGCTTTCTTT
.	.	TRBV4-2	TRBJ2-1	CASSQATLAVGEQFF	TGTGCCAGCAGCCAAGCTACTTTAGCGGTTGGGGAGCAGTTCTTC
TRBD2	.	TRBV7-9	TRBJ2-5	CASSSGLAAQETQYF	TGTGCCAGCAGCTCCGGACTAGCGGCACAAGAGACCCAGTACTTC
.	.	TRBV29-1	TRBJ1-1	CSVERGGAETEAFF	TGCAGCGTTGAAAGGGGGGGCGCGGAGACTGAAGCTTTCTTT
TRBD2	.	TRBV5-1	TRBJ2-7	CASSRTSGLSSYEQYF	TGCGCCAGCAGCCGGACTAGCGGCTTAAGCTCCTACGAGCAGTACTTC